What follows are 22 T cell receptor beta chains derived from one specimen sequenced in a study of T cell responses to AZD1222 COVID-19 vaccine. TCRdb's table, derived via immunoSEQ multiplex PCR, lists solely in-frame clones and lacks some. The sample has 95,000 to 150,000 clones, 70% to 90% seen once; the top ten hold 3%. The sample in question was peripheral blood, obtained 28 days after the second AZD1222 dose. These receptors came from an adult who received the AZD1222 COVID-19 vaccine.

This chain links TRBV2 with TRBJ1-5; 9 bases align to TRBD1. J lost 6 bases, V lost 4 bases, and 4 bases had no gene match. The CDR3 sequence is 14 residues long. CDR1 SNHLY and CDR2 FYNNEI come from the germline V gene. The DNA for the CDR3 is TGTGCCAGCAGTGCCGGGACAGGGTTTCAGCCCCAGCATTTT. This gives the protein CASSAGTGFQPQHF.

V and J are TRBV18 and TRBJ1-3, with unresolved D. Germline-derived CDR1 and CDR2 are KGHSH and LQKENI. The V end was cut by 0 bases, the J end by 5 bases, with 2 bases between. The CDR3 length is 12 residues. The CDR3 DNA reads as TGTGCCAGCTCACCACCTAGAAACACCATATATTTT. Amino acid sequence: CASSPPRNTIYF.

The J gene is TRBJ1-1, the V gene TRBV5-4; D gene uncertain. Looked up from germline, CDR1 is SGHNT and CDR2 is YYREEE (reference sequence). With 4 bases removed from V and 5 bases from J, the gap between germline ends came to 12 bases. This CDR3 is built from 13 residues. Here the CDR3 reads CASSPGPETEAFF. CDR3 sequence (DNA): TGTGCCAGCAGCCCGGGCCCCGAGACTGAAGCTTTCTTT. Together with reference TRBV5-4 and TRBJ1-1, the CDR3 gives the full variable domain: ETGVTQSPTHLIKTRGQQVTLRCSSQSGHNTVSWYQQALGQGPQFIFQYYREEENGRGNFPPRFSGLQFPNYSSELNVNALELDDSALYLCASSPGPETEAFFGQGTRLTVV.

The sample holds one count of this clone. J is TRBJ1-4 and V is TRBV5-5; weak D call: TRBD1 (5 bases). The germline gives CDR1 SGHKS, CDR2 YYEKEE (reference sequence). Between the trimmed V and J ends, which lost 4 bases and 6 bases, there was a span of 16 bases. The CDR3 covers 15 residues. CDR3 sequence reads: CASSGHSLLDEKLFF. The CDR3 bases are TGTGCCAGCAGCGGACACAGTTTATTGGATGAAAAACTGTTTTTT.

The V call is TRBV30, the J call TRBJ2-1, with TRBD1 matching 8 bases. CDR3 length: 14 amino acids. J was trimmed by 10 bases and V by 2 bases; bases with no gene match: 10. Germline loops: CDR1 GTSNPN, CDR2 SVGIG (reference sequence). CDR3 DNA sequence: TGTGCCTGGAGTCCGACAGGGGCCCCCGGAGAGCAGTTCTTC. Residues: CAWSPTGAPGEQFF.

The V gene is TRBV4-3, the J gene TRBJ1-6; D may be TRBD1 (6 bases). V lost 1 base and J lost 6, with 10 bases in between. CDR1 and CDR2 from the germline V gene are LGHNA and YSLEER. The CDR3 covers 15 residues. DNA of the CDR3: TGCGCCAGCAGCCAAGCACAGGGTCCTAATTCACCCCTCCACTTT. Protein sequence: CASSQAQGPNSPLHF.

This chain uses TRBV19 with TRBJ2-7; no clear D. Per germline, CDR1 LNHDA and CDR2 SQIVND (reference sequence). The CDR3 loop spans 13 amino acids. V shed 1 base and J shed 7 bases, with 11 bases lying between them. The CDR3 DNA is TGTGCCAGTAGTATAGGGGTCCTCCGGGAGCAGTACTTC. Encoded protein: CASSIGVLREQYF.

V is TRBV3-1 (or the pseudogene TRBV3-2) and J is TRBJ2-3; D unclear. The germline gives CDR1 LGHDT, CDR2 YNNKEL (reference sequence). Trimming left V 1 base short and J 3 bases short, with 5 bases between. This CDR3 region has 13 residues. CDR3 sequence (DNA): TGTGCCAGCAGCCAAGTCGGGACAGATACGCAGTATTTT. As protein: CASSQVGTDTQYF.

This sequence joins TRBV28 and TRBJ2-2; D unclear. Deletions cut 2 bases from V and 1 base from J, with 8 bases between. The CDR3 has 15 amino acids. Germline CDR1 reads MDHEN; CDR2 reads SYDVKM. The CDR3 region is CASSLSQLNTGELFF. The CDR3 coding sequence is TGTGCCAGCAGTTTAAGCCAGTTGAACACCGGGGAGCTGTTTTTT.

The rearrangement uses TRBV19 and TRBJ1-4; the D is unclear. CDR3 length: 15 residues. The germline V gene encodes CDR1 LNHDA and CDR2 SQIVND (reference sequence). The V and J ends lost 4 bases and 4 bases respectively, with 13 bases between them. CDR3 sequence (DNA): TGTGCCAGTAGTAGAAGGCAGGAGAGTAATGAAAAACTGTTTTTT. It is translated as CASSRRQESNEKLFF.

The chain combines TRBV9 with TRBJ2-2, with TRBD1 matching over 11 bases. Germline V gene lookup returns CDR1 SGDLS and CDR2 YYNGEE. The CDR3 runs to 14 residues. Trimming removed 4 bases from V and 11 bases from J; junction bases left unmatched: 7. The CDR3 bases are TGTGCCAGCAGCACCGGGACAGGGGGGATAGAGCTGTTTTTT. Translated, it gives CASSTGTGGIELFF.

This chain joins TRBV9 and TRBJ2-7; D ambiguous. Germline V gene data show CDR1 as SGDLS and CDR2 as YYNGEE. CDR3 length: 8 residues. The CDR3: CASSVPPV. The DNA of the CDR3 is TGTGCCAGCAGCGTACCGCCGGTC.

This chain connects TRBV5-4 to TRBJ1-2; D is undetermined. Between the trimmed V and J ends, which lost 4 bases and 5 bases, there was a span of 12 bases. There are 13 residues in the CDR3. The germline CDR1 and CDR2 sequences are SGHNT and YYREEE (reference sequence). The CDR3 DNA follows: TGTGCCAGCAGCCTGATCTCGTCGTATGGCTACACCTTC. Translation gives CASSLISSYGYTF.

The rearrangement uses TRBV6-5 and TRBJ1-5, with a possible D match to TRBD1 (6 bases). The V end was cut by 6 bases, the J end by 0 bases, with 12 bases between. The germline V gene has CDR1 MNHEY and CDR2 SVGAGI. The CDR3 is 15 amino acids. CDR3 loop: CASSRGLFSNQPQHF. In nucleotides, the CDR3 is TGTGCCAGCAGCAGGGGTTTGTTTAGCAATCAGCCCCAGCATTTT.

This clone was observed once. The CDR3 here is CASSLEGGYGYTF. In DNA form, the CDR3 reads TGTGCCAGCAGCTTGGAGGGGGGCTATGGCTACACCTTC. V is TRBV11-1 and J is TRBJ1-2, with TRBD1 as a possible D gene (6 bases). Deletions cut 3 bases from V and 4 bases from J, with 9 bases between. Germline lookup yields CDR1 SGHAT and CDR2 FQDESV (reference sequence). The CDR3 spans 13 residues. Drawing the rest from reference TRBV11-1 and TRBJ1-2, the complete variable domain is EAEVAQSPRYKITEKSQAVAFWCDPISGHATLYWYRQILGQGPELLVQFQDESVVDDSQLPKDRFSAERLKGVDSTLKIQPAELGDSAMYLCASSLEGGYGYTFGSGTRLTVV.

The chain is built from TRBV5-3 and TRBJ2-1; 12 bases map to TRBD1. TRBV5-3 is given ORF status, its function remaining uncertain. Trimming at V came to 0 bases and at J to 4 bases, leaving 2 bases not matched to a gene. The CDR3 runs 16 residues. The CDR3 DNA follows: TGTGCCAGAAGCTTGGCGGGACAGGGGGCTTACAATGAGCAGTTCTTC. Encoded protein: CARSLAGQGAYNEQFF.

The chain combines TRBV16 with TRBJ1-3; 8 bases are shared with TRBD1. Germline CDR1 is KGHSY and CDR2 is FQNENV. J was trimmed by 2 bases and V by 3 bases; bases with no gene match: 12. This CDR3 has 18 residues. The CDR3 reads CASSHLLPGQAPGNTIYF. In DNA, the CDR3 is TGTGCCAGCAGCCACCTCTTGCCGGGACAGGCTCCTGGAAACACCATATATTTT.

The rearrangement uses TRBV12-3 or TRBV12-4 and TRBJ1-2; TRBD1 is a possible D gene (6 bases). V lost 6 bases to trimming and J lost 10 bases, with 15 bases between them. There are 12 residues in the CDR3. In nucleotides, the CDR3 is TGTGCCAGCAGACAGGGAAGTTTTGACTACACCTTC. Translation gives CASRQGSFDYTF.

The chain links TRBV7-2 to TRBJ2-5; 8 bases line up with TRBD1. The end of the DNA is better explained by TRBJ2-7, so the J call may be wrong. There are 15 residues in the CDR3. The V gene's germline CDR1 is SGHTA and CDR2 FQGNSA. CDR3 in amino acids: CASSSGQGPLYEQYF. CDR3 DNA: TGTGCCAGCAGCTCAGGACAGGGTCCCCTCTACGAGCAGTACTTC.

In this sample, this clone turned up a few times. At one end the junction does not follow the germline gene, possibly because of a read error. CDR3 in amino acids: CASSLDRFGGELFF. Here the CDR3 DNA reads TGTGCTAGCAGCTTAGACAGATTCGGCGGGGAGCTGTTTTTT. The rearrangement links TRBV7-7 to TRBJ2-2; TRBD1 is a possible D gene (5 bases). The CDR3 sequence is 14 residues long. The V gene's germline CDR1 is SSHAT and CDR2 FNYEAQ (reference sequence).

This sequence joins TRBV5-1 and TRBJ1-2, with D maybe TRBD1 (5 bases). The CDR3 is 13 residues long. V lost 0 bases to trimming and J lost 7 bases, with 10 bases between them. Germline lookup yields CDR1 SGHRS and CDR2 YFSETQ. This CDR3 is CASSLDRLGGYTF. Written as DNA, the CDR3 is TGCGCCAGCAGCTTGGACAGGTTGGGTGGCTACACCTTC.

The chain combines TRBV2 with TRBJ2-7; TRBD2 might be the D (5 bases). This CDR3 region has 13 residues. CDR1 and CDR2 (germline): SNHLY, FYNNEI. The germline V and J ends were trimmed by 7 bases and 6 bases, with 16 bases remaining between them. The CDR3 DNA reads TGTGCCAGCAACCTCCGTGAGGGCGGCGAGCAGTACTTC. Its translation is CASNLREGGEQYF.